These 20 T cell receptor beta chains share one sample of origin, sequenced in a study of glioma-infiltrating T cells after dendritic cell vaccination (dated by TCRdb to 2016 to 2017). Read against the paper, the sample's time point label means: after dendritic cell vaccination, including at tumor progression/relapse. Library preparation used the immunoSEQ multiplex PCR assay. TCRdb holds this immuneACCESS table with in-frame rearrangements only. Some clones are missing; in checked studies, unresolved V genes explain under half, and the rest has no known cause. This sample holds tens of thousands of clones; approximately 91% were observed only once. The ten top clones hold roughly 5.6% of the sample. Sequenced here: blood, sampled after dendritic cell vaccination. The receptors were gathered from a human donor with glioblastoma.

The rearrangement links TRBV10-3 to TRBJ2-1; D remains unclear. CDR1 is ENHRY and CDR2 is SYGVKD in the germline V gene. The ends were cut back, 5 bases at V and 8 bases at J, with 7 bases in the middle. The CDR3 is made up of 11 amino acids. CDR3 region: CAISRRDEQFF. For the CDR3, the DNA is TGTGCCATCAGTCGACGGGATGAGCAGTTCTTC.

This chain uses TRBV25-1 with TRBJ1-4, with D unclear. V lost 1 base to trimming and J lost 0 bases, with 3 bases between them. The CDR3 has 14 residues. CDR1 and CDR2 (germline): MGHDK, SYGVNS. The CDR3: CASSEFSTNEKLFF. The CDR3 DNA sequence: TGTGCCAGCAGTGAATTCTCAACTAATGAAAAACTGTTTTTT.

This CDR3 is CASSPHGLENTGELFF. The CDR3, as DNA: TGTGCCAGCAGCCCTCACGGCCTAGAGAACACCGGGGAGCTGTTTTTT. The chain has TRBV9 and TRBJ2-2; unclear D gene. The germline CDR1 and CDR2 sequences are SGDLS and YYNGEE. V shed 4 bases and J shed 1 base, with 14 bases lying between them. The CDR3 loop spans 16 amino acids.

The gene calls are TRBV27 and TRBJ1-5, with D possibly being TRBD1 (6 bases). This CDR3 spans 14 amino acids. V lost 5 bases, J lost 3 bases, and 11 bases lay in between. Germline V gene sequence: CDR1 MNHEY, CDR2 SMNVEV (reference sequence). This CDR3 reads CASSGTGYNQPQHF. CDR3 in DNA: TGTGCCAGCAGTGGCACAGGGTACAATCAGCCCCAGCATTTT.

Regarding this clone: A junction end diverges from the germline sequence, so it may reflect a read error. Other DNA sequences in the sample encode the same CDR3. This CDR3 reads CASSQGENQPQHF. For the CDR3, the DNA is TGTGCTAGCAGTCAAGGGGAAAATCAGCCCCAGCATTTT. The chain uses TRBV7-7 and TRBJ1-5; TRBD1 is a possible D gene (5 bases). The germline V gene has CDR1 SSHAT and CDR2 FNYEAQ (reference sequence). The CDR3 has 13 residues.

The J gene is TRBJ2-7, the V gene TRBV5-4, with D possibly being TRBD2 (6 bases). The V end was cut by 5 bases, the J end by 6 bases, with 21 bases between. Germline V gene lookup returns CDR1 SGHNT and CDR2 YYREEE (reference sequence). The CDR3 contains 15 residues. This chain's CDR3 is CASSFTRRGSTEQYF. The CDR3 DNA reads TGTGCCAGCAGTTTTACGAGGAGGGGTAGTACCGAGCAGTACTTC.

The gene calls are TRBV14 and TRBJ2-1; TRBD2 matches 11 bases. Germline V lookup: CDR1 SGHDN, CDR2 FVKESK. V lost 4 bases to trimming and J lost 6 bases; unmatched junction nucleotides: 8. The CDR3 has 16 amino acids. The DNA for the CDR3 is TGTGCCAGCAGCCGATTACTAGCGGGAGTAACCAATGAGCAGTTCTTC. It specifies CASSRLLAGVTNEQFF. Together with reference TRBV14 and TRBJ2-1, the CDR3 gives the full variable domain: EAGVTQFPSHSVIEKGQTVTLRCDPISGHDNLYWYRRVMGKEIKFLLHFVKESKQDESGMPNNRFLAERTGGTYSTLKVQPAELEDSGVYFCASSRLLAGVTNEQFFGPGTRLTVL.

This clone has a single count. The junction and the germline gene differ at one end; a read error may be behind it. This chain joins TRBV7-7 and TRBJ2-7; no clear D. The CDR3 length is 13 residues. Germline V gene lookup returns CDR1 SSHAT and CDR2 FNYEAQ (reference sequence). The CDR3 nucleotides are TGTGCTAGCAGCTTAGGCAGGAACTACGAGCAGTACTTC. Translating gives CASSLGRNYEQYF.

The rearrangement joins TRBV4-1 to TRBJ2-1; 10 bases map to TRBD1. The CDR3 sequence is 17 residues long. In germline, CDR1 is MGHRA, CDR2 YSYEKL. V was pared by 4 bases and J by 0 bases, with 6 bases of the junction left unmatched. Written as DNA, the CDR3 is TGCGCCAGCAGCCCCCGGGACAGGGGCCACTCCTACAATGAGCAGTTCTTC. Its protein is CASSPRDRGHSYNEQFF.

V is TRBV9 and J is TRBJ2-3; possibly TRBD1 for D (6 bases). V gave up 3 bases and J gave up 1 base, with 15 bases separating them. CDR3 length: 16 residues. Germline-derived CDR1 and CDR2 are SGDLS and YYNGEE. The CDR3: CASSAHPHRGTDTQYF. The CDR3 region has the DNA TGTGCCAGCAGCGCCCACCCCCACAGGGGCACAGATACGCAGTATTTT.

J is TRBJ2-7 and V is TRBV10-3, with D perhaps matching TRBD2 (6 bases). Germline values: CDR1 ENHRY, CDR2 SYGVKD. V lost 10 bases to trimming and J lost 2 bases, with 12 bases between them. The CDR3 totals 12 residues. CDR3 coding DNA: TGTGCCACCGCGGGAAAACCCTACGAGCAGTACTTC. This sequence encodes CATAGKPYEQYF.

The chain joins TRBV12-1 to TRBJ2-3; the table's D call TRBD2 went unverified against the DNA. TRBV12-1 is described as a pseudogene. The CDR3 is made up of 15 amino acids. DNA for the CDR3: TGTGCCAGCAGCTTTCATTGTTTAGTCGGTGATACGCAGTATTTT. The encoded protein is CASSFHCLVGDTQYF.

The chain recombines TRBV4-1 with TRBJ2-5; 7 positions match TRBD1. The DNA end lines up better with TRBJ2-7; the J call may be wrong. This CDR3 comprises 15 residues. Germline loops: CDR1 MGHRA, CDR2 YSYEKL. For the CDR3, the DNA is TGCGCCAGCAGCCCAGGGGACAGTCACTCCTACGAGCAGTACTTC. This sequence encodes CASSPGDSHSYEQYF.

CDR3 nucleotide sequence: TGTGCCAGCAGCTTGTCTCTGACTAGCGGGAGCCGTGAGACCCAGTACTTC. Residues: CASSLSLTSGSRETQYF. This chain joins TRBV5-4 and TRBJ2-5; 12 positions match TRBD2. This CDR3 is built from 17 residues. The V gene's germline CDR1 is SGHNT and CDR2 YYREEE (reference sequence). Trimming took 1 base from V and 5 from J; bases not matched to a gene: 9.

The chain employs TRBV7-8 and TRBJ1-1; D remains unclear. This CDR3 has 12 amino acids. V lost 5 bases, J lost 5 bases, and 9 bases lay in between. CDR1 is SGHVS, CDR2 FQNEAQ, per germline. The DNA for the CDR3 is TGTGCCAGCAGCCTCGGTCTAACTGAAGCTTTCTTT. Translating it yields CASSLGLTEAFF.

This clone came up once. The CDR3 sequence: CASSFGTVKETQYF. CDR3 bases: TGCGCCAGCAGCTTTGGGACTGTAAAAGAGACCCAGTACTTC. The V gene is TRBV5-1, the J gene TRBJ2-5, with a weak D call TRBD2 (6 bases). The CDR3 runs 14 residues. Trimming cost V 2 bases and J 3 bases, with 11 bases left between them. Germline-derived CDR1 and CDR2 are SGHRS and YFSETQ.

The chain employs TRBV28 and TRBJ1-5; the D is unclear. This CDR3 is 13 amino acids long. In germline, CDR1 is MDHEN, CDR2 SYDVKM. V was pared by 2 bases and J by 9 bases, with 11 bases between. Here the CDR3 reads CASSLTNSGPQHF. The CDR3 nucleotides are TGTGCCAGCAGTTTAACCAACTCAGGGCCCCAGCATTTT. The entire variable domain, with the rest obtained from reference TRBV28 and TRBJ1-5, is as follows: DVKVTQSSRYLVKRTGEKVFLECVQDMDHENMFWYRQDPGLGLRLIYFSYDVKMKEKGDIPEGYSVSREKKERFSLILESASTNQTSMYLCASSLTNSGPQHFGDGTRLSIL.

The rearrangement links TRBV28 to TRBJ2-5, with 7 bases lining up with TRBD1. The CDR3 runs 16 residues. Per the germline V gene, CDR1 is MDHEN and CDR2 is SYDVKM. Trimming removed 2 bases from V and 4 bases from J; junction bases left unmatched: 10. The CDR3 region is CASSLPGTASLETQYF. In DNA, the CDR3 is TGTGCCAGCAGTTTACCCGGGACAGCAAGTTTAGAGACCCAGTACTTC.

This chain joins TRBV5-6 and TRBJ2-7, with no clear D. This CDR3 comprises 15 residues. V was shortened by 5 bases and J by 0 bases, with 15 bases between the two germline ends. Germline-derived CDR1 and CDR2 are SGHDT and YYEEEE. The DNA of the CDR3 is TGTGCCAGCAGACCAGCTGGCGGAAGCTCCTACGAGCAGTACTTC. It encodes CASRPAGGSSYEQYF.

CDR3 protein: CACRGRWTEAFF. CDR3 sequence (DNA): TGTGCCTGCAGGGGGCGATGGACTGAAGCTTTCTTT. The chain couples TRBV30 to TRBJ1-1, with 8 bases aligning to TRBD1. J lost 5 bases, V lost 6 bases, and 5 bases had no gene match. This CDR3 has 12 residues. In germline, CDR1 is GTSNPN, CDR2 SVGIG (reference sequence).